Listed here are 19 T cell receptor beta chains from one sample, sequenced in a study of T cells in Graves' hyperthyroidism and ophthalmopathy. Amplification yielded TCR beta CDR3 regions, with RNA transcripts as the source. HTBI primers were used for first-round RT-PCR of the TCR CDR3. TCRdb reanalysed the multiplex PCR reads using MiXCR and keeps one entry per CDR3 protein. The sample carries approximately 520,000 distinct CDR3 sequences, more than 20% recorded once. The sequencing input was blood. The receptors derive from a young man with Graves' hyperthyroidism.

V usage is TRBV9 and J usage is TRBJ2-5; D is uncertain. Germline V gene data show CDR1 as SGDLS and CDR2 as YYNGEE. Trimming stripped 0 bases from V and 5 bases from J, with 14 bases between. The CDR3 extends over 15 amino acids. The DNA for the CDR3 is TGTGCCAGCAGCGTAGGAGGTCCAGTGAGGGAGACCCAGTACTTC. This sequence encodes CASSVGGPVRETQYF.

Ten or more counts support this clonotype. V and J are TRBV6-5 and TRBJ1-5; a possible D gene is TRBD1 (5 bases). CDR3 length: 15 amino acids. V was shortened by 4 bases and J by 6 bases, with 16 bases between the two germline ends. Germline CDR1 is MNHEY and CDR2 is SVGAGI. The CDR3 DNA is TGTGCCAGCAGTTTGGGGCCCGGACTGACTCAGCCCCAGCATTTT. This encodes CASSLGPGLTQPQHF.

This clonotype occurred many times. V usage is TRBV6-5 and J usage is TRBJ2-2; 9 bases match TRBD2. The CDR3 has 16 residues. Trimming removed 4 bases from V and 4 bases from J; junction bases left unmatched: 7. The germline V gene encodes CDR1 MNHEY and CDR2 SVGAGI. The DNA for the CDR3 is TGTGCCAGCAGTTCTCAGCGGGGGGCGGGCACCGGGGAGCTGTTTTTT. Amino acid sequence: CASSSQRGAGTGELFF.

This clonotype was counted ten times or more. The chain recombines TRBV11-2 with TRBJ2-7, with D uncertain. The CDR3 loop spans 13 amino acids. The V end lost 2 bases, the J end lost 5 bases, and 10 bases lay between the germline ends. CDR1 is SGHAT, CDR2 FQNNGV, per germline. CDR3 in amino acids: CASSLSRTNEQYF. The CDR3 nucleotides read TGTGCCAGCAGCTTAAGTCGGACCAACGAGCAGTACTTC.

This clonotype was observed at least ten times. The V call is TRBV28, the J call TRBJ1-5; possibly TRBD1 for D (5 bases). CDR3 length equals 14 residues. CDR1 MDHEN and CDR2 SYDVKM come from the germline V gene. Trimming took 3 bases from V and 2 from J, leaving 8 bases between them. The CDR3 DNA follows: TGTGCCAGCAGTTTTGGGACGGGCAATCAGCCCCAGCATTTT. It codes for CASSFGTGNQPQHF.

This clonotype showed up many times. V usage is TRBV28 and J usage is TRBJ1-2; maybe TRBD1 (5 bases). CDR1 is MDHEN, CDR2 SYDVKM, per germline. V lost 5 bases, J lost 6 bases, and 16 bases lay in between. The CDR3 is 14 amino acids. The CDR3 sequence: CASSTSTLGHGYTF. The CDR3 DNA reads as TGTGCCAGCAGTACCTCGACATTGGGGCATGGCTACACCTTC.

As concerns this clonotype: This could be a read error, since a much larger clone is one nucleotide away. This rearrangement joins TRBV15 to TRBJ2-2; no clear D gene. Germline loops: CDR1 LNHNV, CDR2 YYDKDF (reference sequence). There are 14 residues in the CDR3. Trimming shortened V by 7 bases and J by 1 base, and 10 bases separated the two germline ends. The CDR3 reads CATNPRGNTGELFF. The CDR3, as DNA: TGTGCCACCAACCCTCGCGGGAACACCGGGGAGCTGTTTTTT.

In the case of this clonotype: Relative to the germline gene, one junction end is altered; a read error may explain this. The V and J genes are TRBV5-5 and TRBJ2-4, with TRBD2 as a possible D gene (6 bases). The germline CDR1 and CDR2 sequences are SGHKS and YYEKEE (reference sequence). The CDR3 loop spans 14 amino acids. The CDR3, as DNA: TGTGCCAGCAGCGAGGAGGGACGCGAAAACATTAAGTACTTC. This codes for CASSEEGRENIKYF.

This clonotype was counted ten times or more. CDR3 DNA: TGTGCCAGCAGCTTAATGAATGGACGGCGGAGCTCTGGAAACACCATATATTTT. It translates to CASSLMNGRRSSGNTIYF. This sequence joins TRBV7-2 and TRBJ1-3; D unclear. Germline assignment: CDR1 SGHTA and CDR2 FQGNSA. The CDR3 runs 18 residues. The V end was cut by 2 bases, the J end by 0 bases, with 17 bases between.

This clonotype was seen a handful of times. J is TRBJ1-6 and V is TRBV4-1, with a weak D call TRBD1 (6 bases). Germline CDR1 reads MGHRA; CDR2 reads YSYEKL. The germline V and J ends were trimmed by 3 bases and 8 bases, with 20 bases remaining between them. CDR3 size: 17 residues. This chain's CDR3 is CASSHVFQRGTDSPLHF. Written as DNA, the CDR3 is TGCGCCAGCAGCCACGTATTTCAAAGGGGGACGGATTCACCCCTCCACTTT.

This clonotype was detected many times. The V and J genes are TRBV7-8 and TRBJ1-1, with D possibly matching TRBD1 (5 bases). The CDR3 contains 15 residues. The germline gives CDR1 SGHVS, CDR2 FQNEAQ. V dropped 5 bases and J dropped 3 bases, with 16 bases sitting between them. CDR3 DNA: TGTGCCAGCAGCGGCAGGGAAGGGGTAGACACTGAAGCTTTCTTT. The encoded protein is CASSGREGVDTEAFF.

Many counts were recorded for this clonotype. This rearrangement joins TRBV27 to TRBJ2-2; D unclear. The CDR3 spans 12 residues. The V end lost 4 bases, the J end lost 8 bases, and 8 bases lay between the germline ends. CDR1 is MNHEY, CDR2 SMNVEV, per germline (reference sequence). The CDR3, as DNA: TGTGCCAGCAGTTCGTGGGGAGGGGAGCTGTTTTTT. Amino acid sequence: CASSSWGGELFF.

This clonotype was found many times. The chain joins TRBV7-6 to TRBJ2-7; D not resolved. Trimming stripped 4 bases from V and 4 bases from J, with 11 bases between. The CDR3 is made up of 13 amino acids. Germline V gene data show CDR1 as SGHVS and CDR2 as FNYEAQ. The DNA for the CDR3 is TGTGCCAGCAGCTCGGGCGTGGAATACGAGCAGTACTTC. Translation gives CASSSGVEYEQYF.

This clonotype was found once. At one of its ends the junction is not consistent with the germline gene, which may arise from a read error. The V call is TRBV20-1, the J call TRBJ1-5; D possibly corresponds to TRBD1 (5 bases). CDR1 is DFQATT and CDR2 is SNEGSKA in the germline V gene (reference sequence). CDR3 length: 15 residues. For the CDR3, the DNA is TGCAGTGCTACAGAGACGACAGCGTGGGTCCAGCCTCAGCATTTT. It encodes CSATETTAWVQPQHF.

The rearrangement uses TRBV6-2 or TRBV6-3 and TRBJ1-2; no definite D call. The CDR3 loop spans 13 amino acids. V was shortened by 9 bases and J by 0 bases, with 11 bases between the two germline ends. Germline CDR1 is MNHEY and CDR2 is SVGEGT. This CDR3 reads CASEELANYGYTF. The CDR3 DNA is TGTGCCAGTGAGGAGTTAGCTAACTATGGCTACACCTTC.

As regards this clonotype: Given a much more abundant clone one base away, this may be a read error. The chain joins TRBV2 to TRBJ2-7; TRBD1 is a possible D gene (6 bases). Germline loops: CDR1 SNHLY, CDR2 FYNNEI. The CDR3 extends over 14 amino acids. In nucleotides, the CDR3 is TGTGCCAGCAGTGAACAGGGGAAGGTCTACGAGCCGTACTTC. This codes for CASSEQGKVYEPYF. Full variable domain (outside the CDR3, taken from reference TRBV2 and TRBJ2-7): EPEVTQTPSHQVTQMGQEVILRCVPISNHLYFYWYRQILGQKVEFLVSFYNNEISEKSEIFDDQFSVERPDGSNFTLKIRSTKLEDSAMYFCASSEQGKVYEPYFGPGTRLTVT.

To note about this clonotype: An end of the junction does not agree with germline; a read error may underlie this. The CDR3 coding sequence is TGTGCCAGCAGTCCCCATTTTGCCACTGATGCTTTCTTT. This codes for CASSPHFATDAFF. The chain employs TRBV6-1 and TRBJ1-1; D is unresolved. Germline CDR1 is MNHNS and CDR2 is SASEGT. The CDR3 is 13 residues long.

A few counts support this clonotype. A read error may produce the germline difference seen at one junction end. The chain has TRBV28 and TRBJ1-1; D is undetermined. Germline V gene data show CDR1 as MDHEN and CDR2 as SYDVKM. This CDR3 comprises 13 residues. The CDR3 here is CASCLNLDTEAFF. CDR3 nucleotides: TGTGCCAGCTGTTTAAACCTGGACACTGAAGCTTTCTTT.

There are many counts of this clonotype. V usage is TRBV6-1 and J usage is TRBJ2-7; D might be TRBD1 (6 bases). CDR3 length: 13 amino acids. The germline gives CDR1 MNHNS, CDR2 SASEGT. V lost 3 bases and J 3 bases, leaving 9 bases between the germline ends. The CDR3 DNA sequence: TGTGCCAGCAGTGAGCACAGGGACTACGAGCAGTACTTC. This gives the protein CASSEHRDYEQYF.